This TCR beta chain was documented in a study of cytotoxic CD8 clonotypes in ibrutinib-treated CLL. About the study: Sequencing produced an average of roughly 280,000 productive templates and 85,000 to 100,000 productive rearrangements per sample.

The CDR3 extends over 15 amino acids. V gave up 1 base and J gave up 3 bases, with 10 bases separating them. CDR1 and CDR2 from the germline V gene are SGHRS and YFSETQ. This clone was counted a few times. Some clones are missing from TCRdb's copy, which holds only in-frame ones; the method was immunoSEQ multiplex PCR. The table records around 330,000 clones, about 61% of them present only once. The chain uses TRBV5-1 and TRBJ2-2; no definite D call. This sequence originates from a human donor with chronic lymphocytic leukemia. Sequences were derived from PBMCs, sampled after 36 months of ibrutinib treatment. CDR3 protein: CASSLSLVDTGELFF. Here the CDR3 DNA reads TGCGCCAGCAGCTTGTCGCTAGTCGACACCGGGGAGCTGTTTTTT.